The entry that follows covers one T cell receptor beta chain sequence. Its target is not known. As the method of synthesis, 5'RACE template switching with UMIs yielded TCR beta cDNA. TCRdb reprocessed the 5' RACE reads and keeps a single row for each CDR3 protein, giving no DNA. The sample data list under 600,000 distinct CDR3 sequences. This sample stems from a study of T cells expressing NK-cell markers. Study as a whole: TCR beta repertoires came from sorted CD3+CD56+NKG2C+, CD3+CD56+NKG2C- and CD3+CD56-NKG2C+ T cells.

The length of the CDR3 is 15 residues. Germline V gene data show CDR1 as DFQATT and CDR2 as SNEGSKA (reference sequence). Study results and limitations: Topping the CD3+CD56-NKG2C+ fraction as well were these clonotypes, in several donors.

Sequencing was done on a sample of blood T cells: a sorted CD56 or NKG2C T cell subset, CD4+ or CD8+ T cells, or bulk PBMC T cells (not recorded which). The TCR was taken from a woman between 50 and 59 years old in good health. This chain links TRBV20-1 with TRBJ2-5; TCRdb's D gene call, TRBD1, goes unchecked for lack of DNA. CDR3 sequence: CSAISGAGGRGTQYF.